The sequence of this TCR beta chain was determined in a study of blood T cell repertoires in COVID-19. Turning to the study itself: Samples of COVID-19 (acute and convalescent) were obtained from the United States, Italy and Spain. From T cells, B-cell-depleted T cells, or PBMCs came the material, which was cDNA or gDNA.

This CDR3 contains 10 residues. V was clipped by 11 bases and J by 4 bases, with 6 bases between them. Per the germline V gene, CDR1 is SNHLY and CDR2 is FYNNEI. Authors' analysis steps: The assay estimated nucleated cells by amplifying reference gene primers. Using immunoSEQ multiplex PCR, the repertoire was profiled, and TCRdb retains in-frame clones only, with some absent. That table furnishes V, J and clone size, whereas the DNA furnished D and trimming. The data contain some 270,000 clones, 75% to 90% of them singletons. The chain employs TRBV2 and TRBJ1-3; no clear D. The sequence came from a woman in her thirties or forties who had recovered from COVID-19. The sample was peripheral blood. The CDR3 is CAGGGNTIYF. CDR3 nucleotides: TGTGCCGGCGGAGGAAACACCATATATTTT.